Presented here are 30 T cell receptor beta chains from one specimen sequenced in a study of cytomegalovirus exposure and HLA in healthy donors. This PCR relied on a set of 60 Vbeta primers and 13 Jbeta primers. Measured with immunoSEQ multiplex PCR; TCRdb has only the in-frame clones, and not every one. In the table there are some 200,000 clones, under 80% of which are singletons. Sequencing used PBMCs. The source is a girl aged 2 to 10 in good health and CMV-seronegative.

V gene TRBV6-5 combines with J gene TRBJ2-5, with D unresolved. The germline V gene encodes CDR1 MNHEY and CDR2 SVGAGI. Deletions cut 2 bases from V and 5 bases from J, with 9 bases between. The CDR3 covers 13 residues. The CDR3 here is CASSYLPRETQYF. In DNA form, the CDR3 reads TGTGCCAGCAGTTACCTCCCGCGGGAGACCCAGTACTTC.

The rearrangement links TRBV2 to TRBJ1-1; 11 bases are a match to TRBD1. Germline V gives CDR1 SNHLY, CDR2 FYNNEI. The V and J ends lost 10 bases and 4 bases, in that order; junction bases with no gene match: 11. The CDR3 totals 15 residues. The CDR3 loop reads CATQNGQGAATEAFF. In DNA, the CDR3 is TGTGCCACACAGAACGGACAGGGGGCGGCCACTGAAGCTTTCTTT.

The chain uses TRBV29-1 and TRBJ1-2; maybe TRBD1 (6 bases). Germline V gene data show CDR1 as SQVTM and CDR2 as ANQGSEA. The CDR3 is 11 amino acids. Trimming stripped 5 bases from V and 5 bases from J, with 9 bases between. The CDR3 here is CSVQGLYGYTF. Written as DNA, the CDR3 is TGCAGCGTTCAGGGGTTATATGGCTACACCTTC.

CDR3 sequence reads: CASSSKLPQGMREQYF. The CDR3 DNA reads TGTGCCAGCAGTTCGAAGCTCCCACAGGGGATGAGGGAGCAGTACTTC. V and J are TRBV6-5 and TRBJ2-7; 7 nucleotides align to TRBD1. J was trimmed by 7 bases and V by 4 bases; bases with no gene match: 16. The CDR3 length is 16 residues. Germline V gives CDR1 MNHEY, CDR2 SVGAGI.

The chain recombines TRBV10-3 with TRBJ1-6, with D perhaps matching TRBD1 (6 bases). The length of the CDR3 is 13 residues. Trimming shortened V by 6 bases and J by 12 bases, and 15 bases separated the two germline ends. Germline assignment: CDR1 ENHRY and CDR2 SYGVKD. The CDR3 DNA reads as TGTGCCATCAGCGTAGACAGGTCGGGACCCCTCCACTTT. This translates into CAISVDRSGPLHF.

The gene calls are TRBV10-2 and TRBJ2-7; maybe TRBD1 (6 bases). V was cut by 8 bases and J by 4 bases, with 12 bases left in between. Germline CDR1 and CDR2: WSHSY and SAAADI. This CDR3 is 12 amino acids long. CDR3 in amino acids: CASRDMKYEQYF. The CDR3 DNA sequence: TGCGCCAGCCGGGACATGAAGTACGAGCAGTACTTC.

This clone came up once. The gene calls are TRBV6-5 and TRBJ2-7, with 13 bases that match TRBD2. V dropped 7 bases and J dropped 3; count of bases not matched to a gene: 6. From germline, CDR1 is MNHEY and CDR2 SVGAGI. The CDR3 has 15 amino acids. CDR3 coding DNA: TGTGCCAGCACTGACAGGACTAGCGGGAGCTACGAGCAGTACTTC. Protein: CASTDRTSGSYEQYF.

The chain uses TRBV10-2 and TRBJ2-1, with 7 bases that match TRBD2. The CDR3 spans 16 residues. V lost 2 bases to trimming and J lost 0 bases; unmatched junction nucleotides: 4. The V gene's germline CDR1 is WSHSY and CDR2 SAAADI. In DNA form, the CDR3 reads TGCGCCAGCAGTGAGCTTCTAGCGGCCTCCTACAATGAGCAGTTCTTC. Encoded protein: CASSELLAASYNEQFF.

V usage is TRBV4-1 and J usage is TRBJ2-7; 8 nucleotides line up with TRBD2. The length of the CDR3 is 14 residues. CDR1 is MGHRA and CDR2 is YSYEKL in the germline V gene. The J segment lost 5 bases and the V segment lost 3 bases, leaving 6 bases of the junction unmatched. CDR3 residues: CASSQLAGINEQYF. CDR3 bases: TGCGCCAGCAGCCAGTTAGCGGGAATCAACGAGCAGTACTTC.

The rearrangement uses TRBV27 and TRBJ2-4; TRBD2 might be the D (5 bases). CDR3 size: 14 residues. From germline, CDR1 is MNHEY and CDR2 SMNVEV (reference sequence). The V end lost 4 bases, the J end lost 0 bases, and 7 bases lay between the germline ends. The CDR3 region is CASSSEGAKNIQYF. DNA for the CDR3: TGTGCCAGCAGTTCAGAGGGAGCCAAAAACATTCAGTACTTC.

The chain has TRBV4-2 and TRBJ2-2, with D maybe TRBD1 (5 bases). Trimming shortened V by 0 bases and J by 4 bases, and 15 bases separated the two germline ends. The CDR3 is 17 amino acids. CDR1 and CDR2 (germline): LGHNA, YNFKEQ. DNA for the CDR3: TGTGCCAGCAGCCAAGAAGGGGCCAGAGTTTTCACCGGGGAGCTGTTTTTT. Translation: CASSQEGARVFTGELFF.

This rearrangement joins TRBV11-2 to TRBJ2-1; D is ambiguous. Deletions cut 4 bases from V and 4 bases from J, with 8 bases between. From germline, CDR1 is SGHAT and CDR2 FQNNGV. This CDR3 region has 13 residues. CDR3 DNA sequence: TGTGCCAGCAGCTCGCCCCGGTACAATGAGCAGTTCTTC. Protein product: CASSSPRYNEQFF.

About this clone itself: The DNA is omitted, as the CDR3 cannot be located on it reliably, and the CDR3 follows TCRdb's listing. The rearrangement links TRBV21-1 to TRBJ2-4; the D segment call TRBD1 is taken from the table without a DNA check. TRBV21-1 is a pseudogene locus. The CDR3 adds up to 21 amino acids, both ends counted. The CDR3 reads CASSKSQGNPYSCLAKNIQYF.

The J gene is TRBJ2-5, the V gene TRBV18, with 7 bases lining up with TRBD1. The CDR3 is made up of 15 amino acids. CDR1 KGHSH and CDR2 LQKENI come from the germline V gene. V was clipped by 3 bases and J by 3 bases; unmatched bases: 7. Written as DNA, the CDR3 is TGTGCCAGCTCACCGTACGCCGGGACAGAAGAGACCCAGTACTTC. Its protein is CASSPYAGTEETQYF.

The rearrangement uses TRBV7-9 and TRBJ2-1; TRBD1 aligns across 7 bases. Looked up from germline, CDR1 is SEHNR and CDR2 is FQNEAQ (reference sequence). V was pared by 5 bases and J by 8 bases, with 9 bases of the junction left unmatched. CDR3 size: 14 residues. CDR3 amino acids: CASSQNRGGDEQFF. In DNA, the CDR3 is TGTGCCAGCAGCCAGAACAGGGGCGGCGATGAGCAGTTCTTC. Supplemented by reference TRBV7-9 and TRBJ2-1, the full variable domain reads DTGVSQNPRHKITKRGQNVTFRCDPISEHNRLYWYRQTLGQGPEFLTYFQNEAQLEKSRLLSDRFSAERPKGSFSTLEIQRTEQGDSAMYLCASSQNRGGDEQFFGPGTRLTVL.

The CDR3 loop reads CATSFYGVGVNEQFF. CDR3 DNA sequence: TGTGCCACCAGCTTCTATGGTGTAGGGGTTAATGAGCAGTTCTTC. The chain employs TRBV15 and TRBJ2-1; maybe TRBD1 (5 bases). Trimming took off 5 bases at V and 7 bases at J, with 18 bases between the two ends. The CDR3 totals 15 residues. CDR1 and CDR2 from the germline V gene are LNHNV and YYDKDF (reference sequence).

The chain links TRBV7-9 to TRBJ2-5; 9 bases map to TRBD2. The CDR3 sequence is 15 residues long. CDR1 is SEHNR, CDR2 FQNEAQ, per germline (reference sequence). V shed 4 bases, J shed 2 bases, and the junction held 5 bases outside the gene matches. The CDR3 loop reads CASSSSTSGQETQYF. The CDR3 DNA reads TGTGCCAGCAGCTCGTCGACTAGCGGACAAGAGACCCAGTACTTC.

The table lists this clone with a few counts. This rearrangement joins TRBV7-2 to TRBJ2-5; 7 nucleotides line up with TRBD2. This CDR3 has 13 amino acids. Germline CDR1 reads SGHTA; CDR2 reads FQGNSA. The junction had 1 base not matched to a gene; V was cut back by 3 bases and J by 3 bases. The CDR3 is CASSFLAEETQYF. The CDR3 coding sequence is TGTGCCAGCAGCTTCCTAGCGGAAGAGACCCAGTACTTC.

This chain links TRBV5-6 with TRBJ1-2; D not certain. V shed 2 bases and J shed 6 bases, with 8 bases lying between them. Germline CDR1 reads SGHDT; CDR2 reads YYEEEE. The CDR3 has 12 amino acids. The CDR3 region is CASSLFSDGYTF. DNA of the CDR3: TGTGCCAGCAGCTTATTTTCCGATGGCTACACCTTC.

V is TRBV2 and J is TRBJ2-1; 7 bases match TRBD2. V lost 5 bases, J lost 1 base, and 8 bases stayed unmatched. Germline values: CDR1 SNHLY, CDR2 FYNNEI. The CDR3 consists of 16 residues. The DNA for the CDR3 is TGTGCCAGCAGTACTTTAGGCGGGGGTTCCTACAATGAGCAGTTCTTC. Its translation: CASSTLGGGSYNEQFF.

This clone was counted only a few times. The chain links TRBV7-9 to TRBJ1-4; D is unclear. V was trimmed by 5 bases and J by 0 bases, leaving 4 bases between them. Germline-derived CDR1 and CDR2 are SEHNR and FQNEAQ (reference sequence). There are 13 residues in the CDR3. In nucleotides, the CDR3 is TGTGCCAGCAGCCTTACAACTAATGAAAAACTGTTTTTT. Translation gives CASSLTTNEKLFF.

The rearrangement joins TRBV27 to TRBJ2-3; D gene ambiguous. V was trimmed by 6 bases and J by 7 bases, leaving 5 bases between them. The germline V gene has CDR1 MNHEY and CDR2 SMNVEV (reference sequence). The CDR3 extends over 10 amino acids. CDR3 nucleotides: TGTGCCAGCAGCCCCAATACGCAGTATTTT. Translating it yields CASSPNTQYF.

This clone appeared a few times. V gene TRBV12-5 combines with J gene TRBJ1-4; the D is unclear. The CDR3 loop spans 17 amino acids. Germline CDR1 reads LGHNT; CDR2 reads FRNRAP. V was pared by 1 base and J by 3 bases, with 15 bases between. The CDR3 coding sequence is TGTGCTAGTGGTTTGGGGTTGGGCGCTGAAGCTAATGAAAAACTGTTTTTT. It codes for CASGLGLGAEANEKLFF.

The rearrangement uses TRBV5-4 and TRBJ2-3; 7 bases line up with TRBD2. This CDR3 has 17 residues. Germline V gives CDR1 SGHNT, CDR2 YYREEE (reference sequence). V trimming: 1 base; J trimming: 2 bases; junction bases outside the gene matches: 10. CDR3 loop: CASSLLTASGPTDTQYF. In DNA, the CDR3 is TGTGCCAGCAGCTTGTTGACGGCTAGCGGCCCCACAGATACGCAGTATTTT.

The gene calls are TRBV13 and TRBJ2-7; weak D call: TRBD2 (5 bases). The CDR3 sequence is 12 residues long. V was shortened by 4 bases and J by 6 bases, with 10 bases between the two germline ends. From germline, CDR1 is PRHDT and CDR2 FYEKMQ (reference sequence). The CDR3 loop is CASSSGGLEQYF. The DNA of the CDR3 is TGTGCCAGCAGCTCCGGCGGGCTCGAGCAGTACTTC.

The CDR3 sequence: CAWSGGQHSQFF. The CDR3 coding sequence is TGTGCCTGGAGTGGCGGTCAGCATAGTCAGTTCTTC. V and J are TRBV30 and TRBJ2-1; no reliable D call. This CDR3 has 12 amino acids. V lost 1 base and J lost 13, with 14 bases in between. Germline CDR1 reads GTSNPN; CDR2 reads SVGIG (reference sequence).

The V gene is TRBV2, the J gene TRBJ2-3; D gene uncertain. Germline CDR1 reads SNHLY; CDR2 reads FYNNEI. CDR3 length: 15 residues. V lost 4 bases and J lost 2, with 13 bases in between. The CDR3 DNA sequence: TGTGCCAGCAGTGGCCAGGCTAAAATCACAGATACGCAGTATTTT. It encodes CASSGQAKITDTQYF.

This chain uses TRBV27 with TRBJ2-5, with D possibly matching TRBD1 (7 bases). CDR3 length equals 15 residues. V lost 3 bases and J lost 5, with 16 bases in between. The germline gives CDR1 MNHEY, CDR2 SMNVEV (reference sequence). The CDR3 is CASSFSGGTGETQYF. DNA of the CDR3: TGTGCCAGCAGTTTTTCAGGGGGGACGGGGGAGACCCAGTACTTC.

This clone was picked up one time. CDR3 sequence (DNA): TGTGCCATCATGGGGACAGGGGCCTCCTACGAGCAGTACTTC. Translating it yields CAIMGTGASYEQYF. This rearrangement joins TRBV10-3 to TRBJ2-7; 10 bases align to TRBD1. This CDR3 is 14 amino acids long. Trimming at V came to 7 bases and at J to 0 bases, leaving 3 bases not matched to a gene. CDR1 is ENHRY and CDR2 is SYGVKD in the germline V gene.

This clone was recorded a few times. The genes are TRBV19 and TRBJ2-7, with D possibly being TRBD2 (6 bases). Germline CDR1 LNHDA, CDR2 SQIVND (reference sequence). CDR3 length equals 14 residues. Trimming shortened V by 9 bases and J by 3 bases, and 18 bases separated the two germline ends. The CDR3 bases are TGTGCCAGGAAGGTTGGCGGCGGGGTCTACGAGCAGTACTTC. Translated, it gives CARKVGGGVYEQYF.